Below, 30 T cell receptor beta chains from the same sample are listed, as sequenced in a study of early T cells in non-severe SARS-CoV-2 infection. Each CDR3 protein is one row after TCRdb ran MiXCR on the 5' RACE reads. The table shows roughly 93,000 distinct CDR3 sequences, with approximately 10% occurring only once. Sequences were obtained from whole blood. These receptors all come from an adult who was a healthcare worker with PCR-confirmed SARS-CoV-2 infection or an uninfected control (not recorded which).

This clonotype was seen a handful of times. The chain recombines TRBV7-8 with TRBJ1-4; TRBD1 aligns across 9 bases. With 2 bases clipped from V and 7 bases from J, the junction kept 5 bases outside the gene matches. The CDR3 consists of 15 residues. Germline assignment: CDR1 SGHVS and CDR2 FQNEAQ. This CDR3 reads CASSLHRGPGEKLFF. CDR3 in DNA: TGTGCCAGCAGCTTACACAGGGGGCCGGGTGAAAAACTGTTTTTT. Variable domain in full (rest from reference TRBV7-8 and TRBJ1-4): GAGVSQSPRYKVAKRGQDVALRCDPISGHVSLFWYQQALGQGPEFLTYFQNEAQLDKSGLPSDRFFAERPEGSVSTLKIQRTQQEDSAVYLCASSLHRGPGEKLFFGSGTQLSVL.

This clonotype was counted a few times. CDR3 sequence reads: CASSQSSPLHF. The CDR3 DNA reads TGTGCCAGCAGCCAAAGCTCACCCCTCCACTTT. This sequence joins TRBV3-1 and TRBJ1-6, with unresolved D. The V and J ends lost 2 bases and 10 bases respectively, with 3 bases between them. Per germline, CDR1 LGHDT and CDR2 YNNKEL (reference sequence). The CDR3 is made up of 11 amino acids.

The table lists this clonotype with a few counts. The chain uses TRBV7-6 and TRBJ2-7; TRBD1 aligns across 7 bases. Germline V lookup: CDR1 SGHVS, CDR2 FNYEAQ. Losses at the gene ends were 5 bases for V and 7 bases for J; bases not matched to a gene: 14. There are 15 residues in the CDR3. CDR3 coding DNA: TGTGCCAGCAGCACCCAGACAGGGATAGAGGCTGAGCAGTACTTC. It is translated as CASSTQTGIEAEQYF.

This clonotype was seen a single time. The gene calls are TRBV6-5 and TRBJ2-5; TRBD1 matches at 8 bases. With V trimmed by 4 bases and J by 2 bases, 3 bases remained unmatched. Germline lookup yields CDR1 MNHEY and CDR2 SVGAGI. This CDR3 is 14 amino acids long. The CDR3 nucleotides read TGTGCCAGCAGTTTCCACAGGGGGCAAGAGACCCAGTACTTC. Residues: CASSFHRGQETQYF.

This clonotype was observed many times. The chain has TRBV20-1 and TRBJ1-1; no reliable D call. Germline assignment: CDR1 DFQATT and CDR2 SNEGSKA (reference sequence). This CDR3 spans 13 amino acids. V was pared by 2 bases and J by 0 bases, with 7 bases between. The CDR3, as DNA: TGCAGTGCTAGAAGGGATTTGAACACTGAAGCTTTCTTT. Its translation is CSARRDLNTEAFF.

The chain links TRBV24-1 to TRBJ2-2; D is unclear. This CDR3 has 16 residues. Germline CDR1 KGHDR, CDR2 SFDVKD. V lost 3 bases, J lost 3 bases, and 13 bases lay in between. CDR3 loop: CATSDPRSGDTGELFF. For the CDR3, the DNA is TGTGCCACCAGTGATCCTAGATCGGGCGACACCGGGGAGCTGTTTTTT.

The chain has TRBV27 and TRBJ1-2; 7 nucleotides match TRBD1. The CDR3 is 14 residues long. Germline CDR1 reads MNHEY; CDR2 reads SMNVEV (reference sequence). Trimming at V came to 5 bases and at J to 5 bases, leaving 8 bases not matched to a gene. The chain's CDR3 is CASSRDSSFYGYTF. The CDR3 region has the DNA TGTGCCAGCAGTCGGGACAGTTCCTTTTATGGCTACACCTTC.

This sequence joins TRBV10-2 and TRBJ1-2, with D uncertain. CDR1 and CDR2 (germline): WSHSY, SAAADI. V gave up 0 bases and J gave up 5 bases, with 7 bases separating them. The CDR3 totals 13 residues. The chain's CDR3 is CASSESMVYGYTF. The CDR3 region has the DNA TGCGCCAGCAGTGAGTCGATGGTTTATGGCTACACCTTC.

This clonotype was found many times. CDR3 in DNA: TGCAGTGCTAGAGAGCCGGGGGTAACGACCCAGTACTTC. Translating gives CSAREPGVTTQYF. The chain links TRBV20-1 to TRBJ2-5; weak D call: TRBD2 (6 bases). The CDR3 contains 13 residues. Germline V gives CDR1 DFQATT, CDR2 SNEGSKA (reference sequence). V gave up 0 bases and J gave up 7 bases, with 12 bases separating them.

This clonotype was found a few times. J is TRBJ2-7 and V is TRBV10-3; D gene uncertain. Trimming shortened V by 0 bases and J by 2 bases, and 8 bases separated the two germline ends. CDR3 length: 14 residues. Germline CDR1 reads ENHRY; CDR2 reads SYGVKD. The CDR3 sequence is CAISESSTTYEQYF. In DNA, the CDR3 is TGTGCCATCAGTGAGTCGAGCACCACCTACGAGCAGTACTTC.

This clonotype has a count of ten or more. The gene calls are TRBV28 and TRBJ2-7, with 7 bases that match TRBD2. This CDR3 has 12 residues. The germline CDR1 and CDR2 sequences are MDHEN and SYDVKM. V shed 7 bases, J shed 3 bases, and the junction held 3 bases outside the gene matches. CDR3 residues: CASNRGDYEQYF. In nucleotides, the CDR3 is TGTGCCAGCAATCGGGGGGACTACGAGCAGTACTTC. Looking up the rest from reference TRBV28 and TRBJ2-7 gives the full variable domain: DVKVTQSSRYLVKRTGEKVFLECVQDMDHENMFWYRQDPGLGLRLIYFSYDVKMKEKGDIPEGYSVSREKKERFSLILESASTNQTSMYLCASNRGDYEQYFGPGTRLTVT.

Only a few counts were recorded for this clonotype. The gene calls are TRBV20-1 and TRBJ2-1; D unclear. The CDR3 is 12 residues long. Trimming took 4 bases from V and 7 from J, leaving 11 bases between them. Germline CDR1 reads DFQATT; CDR2 reads SNEGSKA (reference sequence). CDR3 DNA: TGCAGTGCTAACGATCGAGATAATGAGCAGTTCTTC. Residues: CSANDRDNEQFF.

The sample holds a few counts of this clonotype. This sequence joins TRBV28 and TRBJ1-2, with 8 bases lining up with TRBD1. This CDR3 has 14 residues. The germline V gene encodes CDR1 MDHEN and CDR2 SYDVKM. The V gene end was trimmed by 6 bases and the J gene end by 4 bases; junction bases not matched to a gene: 7. The CDR3 loop reads CASRWRTGPYGYTF. Here the CDR3 DNA reads TGTGCCAGCAGGTGGCGGACAGGGCCCTATGGCTACACCTTC.

This clonotype has more than one count but fewer than ten. CDR3 protein: CASSRTGLAATFEQFF. The CDR3 coding sequence is TGTGCCAGCAGCCGAACCGGACTAGCGGCAACTTTTGAGCAGTTCTTC. This rearrangement joins TRBV6-5 to TRBJ2-1, with TRBD2 matching over 10 bases. CDR3 length equals 16 residues. Germline CDR1 is MNHEY and CDR2 is SVGAGI. Trimming at V came to 6 bases and at J to 9 bases, leaving 14 bases not matched to a gene.

This clonotype has at least ten counts. The chain has TRBV5-1 and TRBJ1-1, with D unresolved. Germline V CDR1 and CDR2: SGHRS, YFSETQ. The V end was cut by 0 bases, the J end by 1 base, with 13 bases between. This CDR3 has 16 amino acids. The CDR3 coding sequence is TGCGCCAGCAGCTTGGGATACACAGCCAAGAACACTGAAGCTTTCTTT. It specifies CASSLGYTAKNTEAFF.

This clonotype occurred a few times. The genes are TRBV18 and TRBJ2-1, with D perhaps matching TRBD1 or TRBD2 (5 bases each). Germline V gene lookup returns CDR1 KGHSH and CDR2 LQKENI. This CDR3 is 14 amino acids long. The V gene lost 6 bases and the J gene lost 4 bases, with 13 bases spanning the gap. CDR3 sequence reads: CASSPGTVYNEQFF. CDR3 coding DNA: TGTGCCAGCTCCCCCGGGACGGTGTACAATGAGCAGTTCTTC.

This clonotype was seen at least ten times. The rearrangement joins TRBV18 to TRBJ1-2; D not resolved. CDR1 KGHSH and CDR2 LQKENI come from the germline V gene. The CDR3 has 14 amino acids. V lost 3 bases and J 1 base, leaving 9 bases between the germline ends. CDR3 protein: CASSPRLLNYGYTF. The DNA of the CDR3 is TGTGCCAGCTCACCGCGGCTCCTTAACTATGGCTACACCTTC.

This clonotype was seen at least ten times. CDR3 amino acids: CSARNRVGYTF. The CDR3 nucleotides are TGCAGTGCTCGGAACAGGGTAGGCTACACCTTC. The J gene is TRBJ1-2, the V gene TRBV20-1; TRBD1 might be the D (6 bases). The germline gives CDR1 DFQATT, CDR2 SNEGSKA (reference sequence). The CDR3 spans 11 residues. The V end lost 5 bases, the J end lost 8 bases, and 12 bases lay between the germline ends.

This clonotype was seen many times. The chain joins TRBV9 to TRBJ2-1; a weak D match, TRBD1 (5 bases). V was pared by 7 bases and J by 5 bases, with 25 bases between. The length of the CDR3 is 17 residues. Germline assignment: CDR1 SGDLS and CDR2 YYNGEE. The CDR3 here is CASGEQGEKPFDNEQFF. The CDR3 nucleotides are TGTGCCAGCGGAGAGCAGGGCGAAAAGCCGTTCGACAATGAGCAGTTCTTC.

This clonotype was counted between two and nine times. This rearrangement joins TRBV18 to TRBJ1-1, with unresolved D. The ends were cut back, 6 bases at V and 4 bases at J, with 12 bases in the middle. Germline lookup yields CDR1 KGHSH and CDR2 LQKENI. This CDR3 contains 13 residues. CDR3 coding DNA: TGTGCCAGCTCGAGCCGACGGGCCACTGAAGCTTTCTTT. It encodes CASSSRRATEAFF.

This clonotype turned up a few times. The chain links TRBV6-5 to TRBJ2-7, with 8 bases lining up with TRBD2. The V gene end was trimmed by 5 bases and the J gene end by 4 bases; junction bases not matched to a gene: 10. Germline V gene lookup returns CDR1 MNHEY and CDR2 SVGAGI. The CDR3 totals 15 residues. In DNA form, the CDR3 reads TGTGCCAGCAGTGCCGCGTTGGGACTAGTATACGAGCAGTACTTC. This translates into CASSAALGLVYEQYF.

This clonotype was recorded many times. This chain joins TRBV4-1 and TRBJ2-2, with D unclear. Trimming shortened V by 0 bases and J by 7 bases, and 6 bases separated the two germline ends. Germline values: CDR1 MGHRA, CDR2 YSYEKL. The length of the CDR3 is 13 residues. CDR3 nucleotides: TGCGCCAGCAGCCAAGATGAGGTCGGGGAGCTGTTTTTT. Residues: CASSQDEVGELFF.

In this sample, this clonotype turned up a few times. This chain uses TRBV5-5 with TRBJ2-3; 16 nucleotides align to TRBD2. After removal of 4 bases from V and 4 bases from J, the junction contained 9 bases not matched to a gene. Germline V gene data show CDR1 as SGHKS and CDR2 as YYEKEE (reference sequence). The CDR3 runs 18 residues. The DNA for the CDR3 is TGTGCCAGCAGCCTTAGACCGGGACTAGCGGGAGGGGCAGATACGCAGTATTTT. It specifies CASSLRPGLAGGADTQYF. The full variable domain, in which reference TRBV5-5 and TRBJ2-3 provide the parts outside the CDR3, is DAGVTQSPTHLIKTRGQQVTLRCSPISGHKSVSWYQQVLGQGPQFIFQYYEKEERGRGNFPDRFSARQFPNYSSELNVNALLLGDSALYLCASSLRPGLAGGADTQYFGPGTRLTVL.

Many counts were recorded for this clonotype. V gene TRBV20-1 combines with J gene TRBJ1-4, with 9 bases fitting TRBD1. V shed 0 bases and J 4 bases; nucleotides not matched to a gene: 3. CDR3 size: 15 residues. The germline V gene encodes CDR1 DFQATT and CDR2 SNEGSKA (reference sequence). CDR3 DNA: TGCAGTGCTAGAGATGCGGGACAGGGTAATGAAAAACTGTTTTTT. Its protein product is CSARDAGQGNEKLFF.

The chain joins TRBV6-5 to TRBJ2-4, with D hard to call. The V and J ends lost 0 bases and 2 bases respectively, with 8 bases between them. Germline CDR1 MNHEY, CDR2 SVGAGI. The CDR3 is 15 amino acids. The CDR3 DNA is TGTGCCAGCAGTTACTCTGGGTCTTCCAAAAACATTCAGTACTTC. Encoded protein: CASSYSGSSKNIQYF.

This clonotype has a count of ten or more. V gene TRBV7-2 combines with J gene TRBJ2-3; TRBD2 aligns across 15 bases. With 1 base clipped from V and 6 bases from J, the junction kept 8 bases outside the gene matches. From germline, CDR1 is SGHTA and CDR2 FQGNSA. The CDR3 spans 18 residues. The CDR3 loop is CASSLGGLAGGLSDTQYF. The CDR3 region has the DNA TGTGCCAGCAGCTTAGGCGGACTAGCGGGGGGGCTAAGCGATACGCAGTATTTT.

This clonotype has at least ten counts. The V and J genes are TRBV19 and TRBJ2-6; D uncertain. This CDR3 has 15 amino acids. The germline V gene has CDR1 LNHDA and CDR2 SQIVND (reference sequence). Trimming pared 2 bases from V and 1 base from J, leaving 6 bases between. The CDR3 loop reads CASSIRQSGANVLTF. CDR3 in DNA: TGTGCCAGTAGTATAAGGCAATCTGGGGCCAACGTCCTGACTTTC.

The chain combines TRBV2 with TRBJ1-2; tentative D call: TRBD1 (5 bases). Germline values: CDR1 SNHLY, CDR2 FYNNEI. The CDR3 covers 15 residues. V was clipped by 4 bases and J by 4 bases, with 16 bases between them. CDR3 DNA sequence: TGTGCCAGCAGTGTTCTCCAGGGCGGGTCCTATGGCTACACCTTC. The encoded protein is CASSVLQGGSYGYTF.

This clonotype has more than one count but fewer than ten. V usage is TRBV6-6 and J usage is TRBJ1-4, with no clear D. The CDR3 covers 15 residues. Germline CDR1 MNHNY, CDR2 SVGAGI (reference sequence). V lost 7 bases to trimming and J lost 7 bases, with 19 bases between them. The CDR3 is CASTLLAGLAEKLFF. The CDR3 nucleotides read TGTGCCAGCACCTTACTCGCGGGGTTGGCTGAAAAACTGTTTTTT.

This chain connects TRBV29-1 to TRBJ2-1; 7 bases are shared with TRBD1. V lost 6 bases, J lost 2 bases, and 4 bases stayed unmatched. The CDR3 extends over 13 amino acids. In germline, CDR1 is SQVTM, CDR2 ANQGSEA. The CDR3 sequence: CSVAGTAYNEQFF. CDR3 nucleotides: TGCAGCGTGGCCGGGACAGCCTACAATGAGCAGTTCTTC.